The 23 T cell receptor beta chains below come from one sample, sequenced in a study of cytomegalovirus exposure and HLA in healthy donors. The PCR had 60 Vbeta and 13 Jbeta primers. The method was immunoSEQ multiplex PCR; TCRdb's version includes in-frame clones alone and lacks a portion of them. The sample has 140,000 to 150,000 clones, approximately 84% seen once. The sample was PBMCs. These receptors all stem from a woman aged 55-69 years in good health and CMV-seropositive.

This chain links TRBV4-3 with TRBJ2-2; no reliable D call. V lost 1 base and J 3 bases, leaving 9 bases between the germline ends. Looked up from germline, CDR1 is LGHNA and CDR2 is YSLEER. The CDR3 is 15 residues long. Here the CDR3 reads CASSQGGMDTGELFF. CDR3 in DNA: TGCGCCAGCAGCCAAGGAGGTATGGACACCGGGGAGCTGTTTTTT.

The chain is built from TRBV7-8 and TRBJ1-4; D is uncertain. The germline CDR1 and CDR2 sequences are SGHVS and FQNEAQ. V gave up 2 bases and J gave up 8 bases, with 12 bases separating them. The CDR3 spans 14 residues. CDR3 in amino acids: CASSLSGASEKLFF. Written as DNA, the CDR3 is TGTGCCAGCAGCTTATCCGGAGCTAGCGAAAAACTGTTTTTT.

The chain is built from TRBV21-1 and TRBJ2-1; the table's TRBD2 call for D was not verified on the DNA. TRBV21-1 is listed as a pseudogene. The CDR3 length is 17 residues. CDR3 coding DNA: TGTGCCAGCAGCAAACCCTACGGCGGGAGTGGTTACAATGAGCAGTTCTTC. Protein: CASSKPYGGSGYNEQFF.

In its sample, this clone was seen once. The chain couples TRBV4-3 to TRBJ2-3, with TRBD2 matching over 9 bases. Unmatched junction bases numbered 8, after V lost 1 base and J lost 6 bases. Germline assignment: CDR1 LGHNA and CDR2 YSLEER. This CDR3 region has 16 residues. The CDR3 nucleotides are TGCGCCAGCAGCCAAGCGGCTAGCGGGAATCTCGATACGCAGTATTTT. Protein product: CASSQAASGNLDTQYF.

CDR3 bases: TGTGCCAGCAGCATCCGGACAGGGGGCAACACCGGGGAGCTGTTTTTT. Protein product: CASSIRTGGNTGELFF. The chain combines TRBV7-8 with TRBJ2-2, with TRBD1 identical over 11 bases. The CDR3 is 16 amino acids. With V trimmed by 5 bases and J by 2 bases, 4 bases remained unmatched. In germline, CDR1 is SGHVS, CDR2 FQNEAQ.

The chain is built from TRBV7-9 and TRBJ2-5; possibly TRBD1 for D (5 bases). With the DNA end fitting TRBJ2-7 better, the J assignment may be wrong. Germline CDR1 reads SEHNR; CDR2 reads FQNEAQ (reference sequence). This CDR3 contains 12 residues. The CDR3 DNA reads TGTGCCAGCAGTACAGGACACTACGAGCAGTACTTC. Translated: CASSTGHYEQYF.

The chain carries TRBV28 and TRBJ2-7, with 11 positions matching TRBD2. V lost 5 bases to trimming and J lost 0 bases; unmatched junction nucleotides: 0. Germline V gives CDR1 MDHEN, CDR2 SYDVKM. The CDR3 is made up of 14 amino acids. CDR3 DNA sequence: TGTGCCAGCAGTACTAGCGGGAGCTCCTACGAGCAGTACTTC. This translates into CASSTSGSSYEQYF.

The CDR3 here is CATRQGANYGYTF. CDR3 nucleotide sequence: TGTGCCACCCGACAGGGCGCTAACTATGGCTACACCTTC. The J gene is TRBJ1-2, the V gene TRBV10-3; TRBD1 aligns across 7 bases. With V trimmed by 10 bases and J by 0 bases, 5 bases remained unmatched. Germline-derived CDR1 and CDR2 are ENHRY and SYGVKD. The CDR3 runs to 13 residues.

The chain has TRBV5-4 and TRBJ1-1; 10 bases align to TRBD1. The CDR3 runs to 13 residues. Germline V gives CDR1 SGHNT, CDR2 YYREEE (reference sequence). Germline trimming cut 4 bases from V and 8 bases from J; bases unmatched to any gene: 5. DNA of the CDR3: TGTGCCAGCAGCGGGACAGGGGCTGCAGAAGCTTTCTTT. This sequence encodes CASSGTGAAEAFF.

CDR3 DNA sequence: TGCGCCAGCAGCTTGAGACAGAAGAACACTGAAGCTTTCTTT. Its protein is CASSLRQKNTEAFF. The V gene is TRBV5-1, the J gene TRBJ1-1; weak D call: TRBD1 (5 bases). Germline V gives CDR1 SGHRS, CDR2 YFSETQ. The V and J ends lost 1 base and 1 base respectively, with 8 bases between them. This CDR3 is built from 14 residues.

This chain joins TRBV29-1 and TRBJ2-1; maybe TRBD1 (6 bases). The CDR3 sequence is 14 residues long. V was cut by 6 bases and J by 4 bases, with 16 bases left in between. Germline loops: CDR1 SQVTM, CDR2 ANQGSEA. For the CDR3, the DNA is TGCAGCGTCCGCTCGGGACAAGTTTACAATGAGCAGTTCTTC. Protein product: CSVRSGQVYNEQFF.

The genes are TRBV4-2 and TRBJ1-1, with 7 bases lining up with TRBD1. Germline assignment: CDR1 LGHNA and CDR2 YNFKEQ. V was clipped by 4 bases and J by 0 bases; unmatched bases: 5. The CDR3 spans 15 residues. The CDR3 coding sequence is TGTGCCAGCAGCCGTCTACAGGGGATGAACACTGAAGCTTTCTTT. It encodes CASSRLQGMNTEAFF.

In DNA, the CDR3 is TGTGCCAGCAGCCACTCCTACGAGCAGTACTTC. Amino acid sequence: CASSHSYEQYF. The chain combines TRBV5-6 with TRBJ2-5, with unresolved D. The J call is uncertain, as TRBJ2-7 better fits the DNA end. The CDR3 length is 11 residues. The germline gives CDR1 SGHDT, CDR2 YYEEEE.

The V call is TRBV6-6, the J call TRBJ2-7; D is possibly TRBD1 (6 bases). Trimming left V 2 bases short and J 12 bases short, with 20 bases between. CDR1 is MNHNY and CDR2 is SVGAGI in the germline V gene (reference sequence). This CDR3 is 14 amino acids long. CDR3 protein: CASSYTETGPSRYF. The DNA for the CDR3 is TGTGCCAGCAGTTACACCGAGACAGGCCCAAGCAGGTACTTC.

The chain joins TRBV11-2 to TRBJ1-5; tentative D call: TRBD1 (5 bases). CDR1 and CDR2 from the germline V gene are SGHAT and FQNNGV. The CDR3 is 14 amino acids. Trimming removed 1 base at V and 7 bases at J, with 11 bases between. The CDR3 DNA reads TGTGCCAGCAGCTTAGGGGGGGGAGGGCAGCCCCAGCATTTT. Translated, it gives CASSLGGGGQPQHF.

This chain uses TRBV5-4 with TRBJ1-5; TRBD1 might be the D (6 bases). Trimming removed 1 base from V and 4 bases from J, with 12 bases in between. CDR1 is SGHNT and CDR2 is YYREEE in the germline V gene (reference sequence). This CDR3 comprises 15 residues. The CDR3 bases are TGTGCCAGCAGCTTGCAGGGGCCTGGAAATCAGCCCCAGCATTTT. It yields the protein CASSLQGPGNQPQHF.

This chain links TRBV5-6 with TRBJ2-5, with 12 bases lining up with TRBD1. The J call could be wrong; TRBJ2-7 is a better fit for the DNA end. Germline lookup yields CDR1 SGHDT and CDR2 YYEEEE. The CDR3 is made up of 18 amino acids. The DNA for the CDR3 is TGTGCCAGCAGCCATACGCCGGGACAGGGGGCATCGTCGGACGAGCAGTACTTC. It is translated as CASSHTPGQGASSDEQYF.

The chain employs TRBV5-1 and TRBJ2-2; 9 nucleotides agree with TRBD2. The junction had 10 bases not matched to a gene; V was cut back by 1 base and J by 6 bases. The CDR3 is 17 residues long. From germline, CDR1 is SGHRS and CDR2 YFSETQ. CDR3 amino acids: CASSLFLAGTGAGELFF. The CDR3 nucleotides read TGCGCCAGCAGCTTGTTCCTAGCGGGAACTGGGGCCGGGGAGCTGTTTTTT.

The rearrangement joins TRBV11-2 to TRBJ2-7; TRBD2 agrees at 10 bases. Germline trimming cut 4 bases from V and 2 bases from J; bases unmatched to any gene: 2. The V gene's germline CDR1 is SGHAT and CDR2 FQNNGV. The CDR3 extends over 14 amino acids. CDR3 DNA: TGTGCCAGCAGCTCTGGACTAGCGGCCTACGAGCAGTACTTC. This sequence encodes CASSSGLAAYEQYF.

V usage is TRBV4-1 and J usage is TRBJ1-1; TRBD1 matches at 7 bases. Germline loops: CDR1 MGHRA, CDR2 YSYEKL. This CDR3 region has 13 residues. The trim removed 5 bases at V and 6 bases at J, leaving 6 bases unmatched. The chain's CDR3 is CASSVLTGAEAFF. The CDR3 DNA is TGCGCCAGCAGCGTCCTAACAGGGGCTGAAGCTTTCTTT.

This clone appeared a single time. The V call is TRBV4-3, the J call TRBJ2-1; 7 positions agree with TRBD1. The CDR3 runs to 15 residues. Trimming at V came to 3 bases and at J to 14 bases, leaving 16 bases not matched to a gene. The V gene's germline CDR1 is LGHNA and CDR2 YSLEER. The DNA of the CDR3 is TGCGCCAGCAGCCAGTCGAGGAGGCCACAGGGGAGAGAGTTCTTC. It encodes CASSQSRRPQGREFF.

The J gene is TRBJ2-5, the V gene TRBV2; 12 nucleotides line up with TRBD1. CDR1 is SNHLY and CDR2 is FYNNEI in the germline V gene. CDR3 length: 15 residues. V gave up 11 bases and J gave up 6 bases; unmatched junction bases: 13. In DNA form, the CDR3 reads TGTGCCGGGCAAGGGGGGACAGGGGGCGGGAAGACCCAGTACTTC. It codes for CAGQGGTGGGKTQYF. The full variable domain, completed using reference TRBV2 and TRBJ2-5, is EPEVTQTPSHQVTQMGQEVILRCVPISNHLYFYWYRQILGQKVEFLVSFYNNEISEKSEIFDDQFSVERPDGSNFTLKIRSTKLEDSAMYFCAGQGGTGGGKTQYFGPGTRLLVL.

This chain uses TRBV7-9 with TRBJ2-1, with TRBD2 identical over 8 bases. Germline V gene lookup returns CDR1 SEHNR and CDR2 FQNEAQ (reference sequence). The CDR3 extends over 18 amino acids. V trimming: 1 base; J trimming: 6 bases; junction bases outside the gene matches: 14. CDR3 bases: TGTGCCAGCAGCTTAGGTTTAGTGGGGACTAGAAAGTTCAATGAGCAGTTCTTC. Translated: CASSLGLVGTRKFNEQFF.